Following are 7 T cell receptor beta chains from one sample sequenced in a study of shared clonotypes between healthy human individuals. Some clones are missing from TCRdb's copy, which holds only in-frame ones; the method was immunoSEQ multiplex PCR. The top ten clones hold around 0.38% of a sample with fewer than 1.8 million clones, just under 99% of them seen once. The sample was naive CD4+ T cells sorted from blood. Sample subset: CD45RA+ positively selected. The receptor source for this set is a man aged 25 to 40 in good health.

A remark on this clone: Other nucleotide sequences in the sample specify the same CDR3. CDR3 residues: CASSRTVSYEQYF. The CDR3 DNA reads as TGTGCCAGCAGTCGGACGGTCTCCTACGAGCAGTACTTC. The J gene is TRBJ2-7, the V gene TRBV6-5; no definite D call. Germline loops: CDR1 MNHEY, CDR2 SVGAGI. V was shortened by 5 bases and J by 0 bases, with 8 bases between the two germline ends. The CDR3 is made up of 13 amino acids.

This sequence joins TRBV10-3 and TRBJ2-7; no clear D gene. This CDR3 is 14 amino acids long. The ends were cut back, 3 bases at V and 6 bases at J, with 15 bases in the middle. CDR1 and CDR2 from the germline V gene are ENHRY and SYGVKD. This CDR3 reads CAISEASGSGEQYF. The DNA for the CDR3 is TGTGCCATCAGTGAAGCCAGTGGGTCCGGCGAGCAGTACTTC.

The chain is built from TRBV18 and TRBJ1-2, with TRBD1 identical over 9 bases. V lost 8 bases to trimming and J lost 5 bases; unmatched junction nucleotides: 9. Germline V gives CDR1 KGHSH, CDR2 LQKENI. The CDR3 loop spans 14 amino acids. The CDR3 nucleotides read TGTGCCAGCCACACCGGGACAGGGATATATGGCTACACCTTC. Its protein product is CASHTGTGIYGYTF.

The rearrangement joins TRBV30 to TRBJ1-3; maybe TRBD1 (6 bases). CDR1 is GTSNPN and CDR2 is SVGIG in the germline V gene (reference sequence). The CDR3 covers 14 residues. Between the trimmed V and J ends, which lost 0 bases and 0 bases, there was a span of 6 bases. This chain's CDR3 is CAWSVDSSGNTIYF. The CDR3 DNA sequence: TGTGCCTGGAGTGTGGACAGCTCTGGAAACACCATATATTTT.

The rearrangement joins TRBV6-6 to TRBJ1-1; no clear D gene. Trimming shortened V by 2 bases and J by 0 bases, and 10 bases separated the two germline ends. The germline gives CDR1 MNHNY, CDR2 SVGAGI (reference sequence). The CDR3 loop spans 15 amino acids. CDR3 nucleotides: TGTGCCAGCAGTTACCCAGTGGGGATGAACACTGAAGCTTTCTTT. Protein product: CASSYPVGMNTEAFF.

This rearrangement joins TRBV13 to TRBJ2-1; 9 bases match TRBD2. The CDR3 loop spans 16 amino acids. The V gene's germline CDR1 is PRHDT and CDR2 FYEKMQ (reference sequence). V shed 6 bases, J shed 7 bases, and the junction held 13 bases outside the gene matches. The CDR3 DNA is TGTGCCAGCAGTCGACGAGGACTAGCGTTTCTTAATGAGCAGTTCTTC. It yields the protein CASSRRGLAFLNEQFF. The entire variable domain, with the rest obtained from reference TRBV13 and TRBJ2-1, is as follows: AAGVIQSPRHLIKEKRETATLKCYPIPRHDTVYWYQQGPGQDPQFLISFYEKMQSDKGSIPDRFSAQQFSDYHSELNMSSLELGDSALYFCASSRRGLAFLNEQFFGPGTRLTVL.

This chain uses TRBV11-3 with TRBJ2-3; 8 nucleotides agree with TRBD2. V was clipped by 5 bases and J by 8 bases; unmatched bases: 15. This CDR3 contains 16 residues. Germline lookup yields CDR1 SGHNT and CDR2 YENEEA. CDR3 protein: CASSTGLAGITGTQYF. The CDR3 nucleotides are TGTGCCAGCAGCACCGGTTTAGCGGGGATCACTGGTACGCAGTATTTT.